This entry concerns a single T cell receptor beta chain. Its antigen is still unknown. No clone much larger than this one lies a single base away; base qualities are absent. The junction carries 12 bases between V and J, which are trimmed by 2 bases and 5 bases respectively. Per the germline V gene, SGHVT is the CDR1 and SQSDAQ is the CDR2. Measured from the cysteine to the phenylalanine, the CDR3 is 14 residues long. Of the read, only the CDR3 DNA is kept; its 42 bases are in frame from base 1. ICON enrollment began in the first half of 2016, and the last patient was enrolled in 2018. Fresh tumor and matched uninvolved tissue for in-depth immune analyses, including TCR sequencing, were collected from a subcohort of around 76 patients. DNA for TCR sequencing was isolated from bulk tissue, and no cell sorting was done. This entry belongs to a study of tumor-infiltrating lymphocytes in localized non-small cell lung cancer (dated by TCRdb to the early 2020s). The study in broad terms: The cohort covered several histologies, both smokers and never-smokers, and patients whose samples were collected after neoadjuvant chemotherapy. In total, the ICON cohort was made up of over a hundred surgical patients who had localized non-small cell lung cancer and whose tumors were resected. Resected tumor tissue and uninvolved lung tissue described as non-adjacent to the tumor were contributed by each patient, with both tissues obtained from the same patient. The paired tumor versus uninvolved lung comparison of immunoSEQ T-cell fraction included some 57 patients. Alongside flow cytometry, multiplex immunofluorescence, RNA-seq, exome sequencing and proteomics, TCR sequencing was applied to the same patients as one of several integrated assays.

The immunoSEQ assay used for TCR sequencing gave the T-cell fraction in both tumor and uninvolved lung tissue. Turning to the authors' computational methods: In the survival analysis, patients were divided into a high T-cell fraction group (upper tertile) and a low T-cell fraction group (lower two tertiles), and the two groups were compared using a log-rank test. A signed-rank test was used to test differences in T-cell fraction between paired tumor and uninvolved lung samples. The table was pulled from immuneACCESS by TCRdb, which kept in-frame rearrangements only. Such tables lose some clones; where checked, under half of the loss comes from unresolved V genes, and the rest has no known cause. V and J calls and clone size are as listed in that table; D and trimming were resolved from the DNA. Across this sample there are over 11,000 clones, with roughly four fifths seen only once. The leading ten clones occupy roughly a fifth of the sample.

On the study overall, not on this receptor specifically: Since assay coverage differed from patient to patient depending on how much tissue was available, TCR sequencing was done for only a subset of the cohort. TCRbeta sequencing supported higher T cell infiltration in tumors than in uninvolved lung tissue, consistent with immunofluorescence CD3 counts. No difference in TCR-derived T-cell fraction was observed between the flow cytometry-defined immunotypes IM1 (good prognosis) and IM2 (poor prognosis). Because different assays used different pieces of the same tissue, technical variation could not be distinguished from intratumor heterogeneity. Recurrence-free survival showed no association with tumor T-cell fraction from TCR sequencing (p = 0.61).

The TCR sequence derives from a human donor with non-small cell lung cancer. The V and J genes are TRBV7-4 and TRBJ1-1; no D segment can be confidently identified. Sequences were obtained from lung tumor tissue. The DNA sequence follows: TGTGCCAGCAGCTTATCAGCAGCGGGGACTGAAGCTTTCTTT. This is translated as CASSLSAAGTEAFF. The entire variable domain, with the stretches around the CDR3 drawn from the reference TRBV7-4 and TRBJ1-1 proteins, is GAGVSQSPRYKVAKRGRDVALRCDSISGHVTLYWYRQTLGQGSEVLTYSQSDAQRDKSGRPSGRFSAERPERSVSTLKIQRTEQGDSAVYLCASSLSAAGTEAFFGQGTRLTVV.